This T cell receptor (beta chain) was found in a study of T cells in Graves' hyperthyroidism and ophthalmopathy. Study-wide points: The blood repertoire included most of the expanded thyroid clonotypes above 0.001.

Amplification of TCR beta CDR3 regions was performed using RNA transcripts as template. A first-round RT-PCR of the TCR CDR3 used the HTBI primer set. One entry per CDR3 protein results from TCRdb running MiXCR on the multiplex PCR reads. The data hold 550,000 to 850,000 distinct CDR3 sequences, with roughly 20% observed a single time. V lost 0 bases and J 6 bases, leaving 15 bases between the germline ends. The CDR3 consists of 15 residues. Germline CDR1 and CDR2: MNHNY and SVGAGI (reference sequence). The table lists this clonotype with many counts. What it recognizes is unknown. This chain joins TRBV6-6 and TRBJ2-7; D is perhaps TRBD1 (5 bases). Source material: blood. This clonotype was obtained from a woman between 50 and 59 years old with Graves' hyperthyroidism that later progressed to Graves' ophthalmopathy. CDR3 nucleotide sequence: TGTGCCAGCAGTTACTCGAAGACAGAGAACAGCGAGCAGTACTTC. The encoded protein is CASSYSKTENSEQYF.